A selection of T cell receptor beta chains follows, all from one sample in a study of EBV T-cell therapy then PD-1 blockade in nasopharyngeal carcinoma. Their antigen targets remain unknown. The assay was immunoSEQ multiplex PCR, and TCRdb's table has in-frame clones only and misses some. The sample lists 25,000 or so clones, 84% occurring once. Sequencing used CD8+ T cells from blood, obtained between days 55 and 70 from a patient whose treatment included autologous EBV-specific T cells and nivolumab. Receptor source: a man aged 35 to 55 with nasopharyngeal carcinoma. Both conserved end residues are part of each CDR3. Fields, in order: CDR3 DNA, CDR3 protein, J gene, V gene, D gene, clone size. The D gene is left open where the match is weak. Clone size is given for some rows only: seen once, a few or many times, or a class if the clone is expanded.

DNA: TGCGCCAGCAGCTTGGGACAGGGTATGAACACTGAAGCTTTCTTT
CDR3: CASSLGQGMNTEAFF
J: TRBJ1-1
V: TRBV5-1
D: TRBD1
size: NA

DNA: TGTGCCAGCAGTACGACAGGGTTGAATTCACCCCTCCACTTT
CDR3: CASSTTGLNSPLHF
J: TRBJ1-6
V: TRBV28
D: TRBD1
size: NA

DNA: TGTGCCAGCAGTTTTACAGGTAGCGACTATGGCTACACCTTC
CDR3: CASSFTGSDYGYTF
J: TRBJ1-2
V: TRBV27
D: NA
size: NA

DNA: TGCGCCAGCAGCCCGGGACTAGCCCCAGATACGCAGTATTTT
CDR3: CASSPGLAPDTQYF
J: TRBJ2-3
V: TRBV5-1
D: TRBD2
size: NA

DNA: TGTGCCAGCAGGGCGGACAGGGCTAACTATGGCTACACCTTC
CDR3: CASRADRANYGYTF
J: TRBJ1-2
V: TRBV2
D: TRBD1
size: NA

DNA: TGTGCCAGCAGTGAATTTGGGGGGGAAAACTATGGCTACACCTTC
CDR3: CASSEFGGENYGYTF
J: TRBJ1-2
V: TRBV25-1
D: NA
size: NA

DNA: TGTGCCAGCACCCCCCGGGACAGATCCACAGATACGCAGTATTTT
CDR3: CASTPRDRSTDTQYF
J: TRBJ2-3
V: TRBV7-9
D: TRBD1
size: NA

DNA: TGTGCCAGCAGCGCCCCCGGGACAGGGCCCACCGGGGAGCTGTTTTTT
CDR3: CASSAPGTGPTGELFF
J: TRBJ2-2
V: TRBV9
D: TRBD1
size: few

DNA: TGTGCCAGCAGCACCGCCGGGACAGGACTCCGAAGGGGGTACGAGCAGTACTTC
CDR3: CASSTAGTGLRRGYEQYF
J: TRBJ2-7
V: TRBV7-2
D: TRBD1
size: NA

DNA: TGCGCCAGCAGCAAGCCGACAGGCTCTGGGGCCAACGTCCTGACTTTC
CDR3: CASSKPTGSGANVLTF
J: TRBJ2-6
V: TRBV4-1
D: NA
size: NA

DNA: TGTGCCAGCAGCTTAACAGCCACCGGGGAGCTGTTTTTT
CDR3: CASSLTATGELFF
J: TRBJ2-2
V: TRBV7-9
D: NA
size: NA

DNA: TGTGCCATCAGTGAGTCCCCCCCAGAAGGACTGACCCAGTACTTC
CDR3: CAISESPPEGLTQYF
J: TRBJ2-5
V: TRBV10-3
D: NA
size: NA

DNA: TGTGCCAGCATTCCACAGGGGTACGAGCAGTACTTC
CDR3: CASIPQGYEQYF
J: TRBJ2-7
V: TRBV2
D: TRBD1
size: NA

DNA: TGTGCCAGCAGCTCGGACGGAGGCCCACTTCAGTACTTC
CDR3: CASSSDGGPLQYF
J: TRBJ2-4
V: TRBV11-3
D: NA
size: NA

DNA: TGTGCCAGCAGCCAAGATGGGACTAGCGGGGGGTGGGAGACCCAGTACTTC
CDR3: CASSQDGTSGGWETQYF
J: TRBJ2-5
V: TRBV3-1/TRBV3-2
D: TRBD2
size: NA

DNA: TGCAGTGCTATGCAAGAGACCCAGTACTTC
CDR3: CSAMQETQYF
J: TRBJ2-5
V: TRBV20-1
D: NA
size: NA

DNA: TGTGCCAGCAGCGCCAGCGGGGGACTCTACAATGAGCAGTTCTTC
CDR3: CASSASGGLYNEQFF
J: TRBJ2-1
V: TRBV9
D: TRBD2
size: NA

DNA: TGTGCCAGCAGCTTCGGGACAGGGGGAGAGACCCAGTACTTC
CDR3: CASSFGTGGETQYF
J: TRBJ2-5
V: TRBV5-6
D: TRBD1
size: NA

DNA: TGCGCCAGCAGCCTGTACGGACCCGATCAGCCCCAGCATTTT
CDR3: CASSLYGPDQPQHF
J: TRBJ1-5
V: TRBV4-1
D: NA
size: few

DNA: TGCGCCAGCAGCCAAGCCCCCCTAGAAAAACTGTTTTTT
CDR3: CASSQAPLEKLFF
J: TRBJ1-4
V: TRBV4-1
D: NA
size: NA

DNA: TGTGCCAGCAGCGTATGGGGAGACACAGATACGCAGTATTTT
CDR3: CASSVWGDTDTQYF
J: TRBJ2-3
V: TRBV9
D: NA
size: NA

DNA: TGCAGTGCAACAACAGGGAGAGAGCAGTACTTC
CDR3: CSATTGREQYF
J: TRBJ2-7
V: TRBV20-1
D: NA
size: NA

DNA: TGTGCCAGTAGTATTTGGGCCAGGGGCTATGGCTACACCTTC
CDR3: CASSIWARGYGYTF
J: TRBJ1-2
V: TRBV19
D: NA
size: NA

DNA: TGTGCCTGGAGTGCGTCGAACAGGGGGCCCTACGAGCAGTACTTC
CDR3: CAWSASNRGPYEQYF
J: TRBJ2-7
V: TRBV30
D: TRBD1
size: NA

DNA: TGTGCCAGCAGCCATATACAGGGCGGGTATGGCTACACCTTC
CDR3: CASSHIQGGYGYTF
J: TRBJ1-2
V: TRBV7-8
D: NA
size: once

DNA: TGTGCCAGCAGCAATTTGTACGGGGGACAGGGACCTACTAACTATGGCTACACCTTC
CDR3: CASSNLYGGQGPTNYGYTF
J: TRBJ1-2
V: TRBV21-1
D: NA
size: once

DNA: TGTGCCAGCTCACCTGACAGGGAGGATCAGCCCCAGCATTTT
CDR3: CASSPDREDQPQHF
J: TRBJ1-5
V: TRBV18
D: TRBD1
size: NA

DNA: TGTGCCAGCGAAGGTCCGGGGAATCAGCCCCAGCATTTT
CDR3: CASEGPGNQPQHF
J: TRBJ1-5
V: TRBV7-9
D: NA
size: few

DNA: TGTGCCAGCAGTTTCGGGCTAACGGGCACTGAAGCTTTCTTT
CDR3: CASSFGLTGTEAFF
J: TRBJ1-1
V: TRBV27
D: NA
size: NA

DNA: TGTGCCAGCAGCTTAGGCTGGCGGGGAAGCACAGATACGCAGTATTTT
CDR3: CASSLGWRGSTDTQYF
J: TRBJ2-3
V: TRBV7-2
D: NA
size: few

DNA: TGTGCCAGCAGCCCACTCCTTTGGCAGGCGTATGGCTACACCTTC
CDR3: CASSPLLWQAYGYTF
J: TRBJ1-2
V: TRBV7-2
D: NA
size: NA

DNA: TGTGCCACCAGTGATTTAATGACACGGTTGAAAGAGACCCAGTACTTC
CDR3: CATSDLMTRLKETQYF
J: TRBJ2-5
V: TRBV24-1
D: NA
size: NA

DNA: TGCGCCAGCACTCGGCGTGCGGCGAACACCGGGGAGCTGTTTTTT
CDR3: CASTRRAANTGELFF
J: TRBJ2-2
V: TRBV4-1
D: NA
size: NA

DNA: TGTGCCAGCAGCCCAAAGGACAGAAACTCCTACGAGCAGTACTTC
CDR3: CASSPKDRNSYEQYF
J: TRBJ2-7
V: TRBV7-9
D: NA
size: NA

DNA: TGCGCCAGCAGCCCTCCGGACGGATATCAACTGTTTTTT
CDR3: CASSPPDGYQLFF
J: TRBJ1-4
V: TRBV4-1
D: NA
size: NA